Detailed here is one TCR beta chain. The antigen is undetermined. The method was immunoSEQ multiplex PCR; TCRdb's version includes in-frame clones alone and lacks a portion of them. The repertoire holds about 79,000 clones, with roughly 84% as singletons. These data come from a study of OX40 agonist ivuxolimab in advanced cancers. Regarding the study as a whole: Not determined was the antigen specificity of the expanded peripheral T cells. In the 0.1-3.0 mg/kg groups, partial responders showed among the lowest expansion. Both CD4+ and CD8+ T cell populations in blood had undergone clonal expansion by week 6 at 0.1 to 3.0 mg/kg.

On cycle 4 day 1 and cycle 7 day 1, as well as at baseline, blood was sampled. The clonotype comes from an adult with an advanced solid tumor such as melanoma, head and neck, liver or kidney cancer. The sample was CD4+ or CD8+ T cells sorted from blood, taken in a trial of the OX40 agonist ivuxolimab.

CDR3 residues: CASSYDWTPSYEQYF. The DNA of the CDR3 is TGTGCCAGCAGCTACGACTGGACGCCCTCCTACGAGCAGTACTTC. The chain uses TRBV9 and TRBJ2-7; D is unclear. The V end lost 4 bases, the J end lost 0 bases, and 14 bases lay between the germline ends. CDR3 length equals 15 residues. CDR1 is SGDLS and CDR2 is YYNGEE in the germline V gene.